This T cell receptor beta chain was found in a study of CD8+ T cells in alopecia areata. cDNA reverse transcribed from extracted RNA served as the sequencing template. Sequencing used immunoSEQ multiplex PCR; TCRdb keeps in-frame clones, though not all of them. This table has roughly 150,000 clones, about 89% appearing once. Isolation of CD4+ and CD8+ T cells from PBMCs was achieved by sorting. Trimming cost V 3 bases and J 0 bases; bases outside gene matches: 5. CDR1 SGHVS and CDR2 FQNEAQ come from the germline V gene. The length of the CDR3 is 17 residues. The source material was CD8+ T cells sorted from blood, sampled at week 0. This TCR derives from a human donor with alopecia areata. J is TRBJ2-5 and V is TRBV7-8; 12 bases are shared with TRBD2. The CDR3 protein is CASSFGLAGTYQETQYF. The CDR3 DNA reads TGTGCCAGCAGCTTCGGACTAGCGGGAACATACCAAGAGACCCAGTACTTC.